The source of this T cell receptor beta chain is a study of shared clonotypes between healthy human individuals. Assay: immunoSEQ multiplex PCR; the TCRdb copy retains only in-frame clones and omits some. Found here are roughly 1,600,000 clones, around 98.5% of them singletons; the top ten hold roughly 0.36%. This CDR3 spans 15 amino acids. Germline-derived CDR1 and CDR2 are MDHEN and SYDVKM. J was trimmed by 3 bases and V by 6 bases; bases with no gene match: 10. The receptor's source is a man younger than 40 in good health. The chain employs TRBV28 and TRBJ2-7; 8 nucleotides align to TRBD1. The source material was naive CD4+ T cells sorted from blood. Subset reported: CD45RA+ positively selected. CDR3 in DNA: TGTGCCAGCAGCGACCCGGACAGGGAAGACTACGAGCAGTACTTC. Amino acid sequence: CASSDPDREDYEQYF.